This TCR beta chain was recorded in a study of early T cells in non-severe SARS-CoV-2 infection (dated by TCRdb to the early 2020s). In the study overall: Because TCR sequencing relied on bulk RNA taken from unsorted whole blood, pairing of alpha and beta chains was not possible.

Results the study describes overall, beyond this receptor: VDJdb matching was skewed toward anti-spike CD8 responses, so virus-specific expansions were likely underestimated and private and CD4 specificities were missed.

To prepare the library, 5' RACE was applied. TCRdb shows the sequencer as NextSeq 500. In the TCR library protocol, unique molecular identifiers were attached to individual cDNA molecules to correct for PCR bias and sequencing error. TCR alpha and beta chains were both sequenced, and the abundances of alpha and beta sequences in each sample were closely correlated with each other. On the authors' methods: V gene, J gene and CDR3 annotation of TCR sequences was performed with Decombinator V4. Expanded TCRs were defined as changing significantly between any two time points under a Poisson model with p below 0.0001. TCR abundances were normalised to the total number of TCRs sequenced per sample and were expressed as counts per million. TRAV1-2 paired with TRAJ12, TRAJ20 or TRAJ33 defined MAIT TCRs, while TRAV10 paired with TRAJ18 defined iNKT TCRs. A search of VDJdb, accessed on 1 November 2021, was run for TCRs annotated to CMV, EBV and SARS-CoV-2, with TCRs annotated for multiple antigens excluded. TCRdb redid the processing of the public reads, applying fastp at Q25 and MiXCR, and retained in-frame beta chains. Rows matching on CDR3 protein sequence are summarized as one entry with the most common DNA and genes. TCRdb, not the original authors, processed these V and J calls. A total of 70,000 to 95,000 distinct CDR3 sequences appear in this sample, 15% to 20% of them only once. 2.9% of the sample lies in the top ten.

A note on this clonotype: Its antigen is still unknown. The sample holds no much larger clone one base away, and base qualities are not on file.

The study was a case-control design nested within a healthcare worker cohort in London, UK, with weekly nasopharyngeal swab PCR tests and blood sampling. Healthcare workers were recruited during the week of the UK lockdown, between 23 and 31 March 2020, and followed weekly for up to roughly 15 weeks. Taken from the germline V gene, the CDR1 and CDR2 loops are MNHEY and SVGAGI. From the cysteine through the phenylalanine, the CDR3 covers 20 amino acids. The sequence is cut down to CDR3 DNA, 60 bases in frame from base 1. Germline trimming: 0 bases from V, 4 bases from J; junction bases outside gene matches: 11.

The sample comprised whole blood. The chain links TRBV6-5 with TRBJ2-3; 15 bases in the middle match TRBD2. This receptor was identified in an adult who was a healthcare worker with PCR-confirmed SARS-CoV-2 infection or an uninfected control (not recorded which). The nucleotide sequence reads as follows: TGTGCCAGCAGTTACTCTGGACTAGCGGGAGGGTCGGTCGTCCCAGATACGCAGTATTTT. Translated, this gives CASSYSGLAGGSVVPDTQYF.